The 25 T cell receptor beta chains given below trace back to one sample, sequenced in a study of cytomegalovirus exposure and HLA in healthy donors. Repertoires were generated with immunoSEQ multiplex PCR, while TCRdb's copy carries only in-frame clones and drops some. The sample records 60,000 to 90,000 clones, around four fifths being singletons. Input material: PBMCs. These receptor sequences come from a man between 25 and 39 years old in good health and CMV-seronegative.

The chain couples TRBV28 to TRBJ2-7; tentatively, D is TRBD1 (6 bases). The V gene's germline CDR1 is MDHEN and CDR2 SYDVKM. This CDR3 is built from 15 residues. Trimming removed 6 bases at V and 4 bases at J, with 19 bases between. Here the CDR3 reads CASSSFGTLLYEQYF. The CDR3, as DNA: TGTGCCAGCAGCTCATTCGGGACACTCCTATACGAGCAGTACTTC.

This rearrangement joins TRBV7-6 to TRBJ1-3, with 10 bases fitting TRBD1. The germline CDR1 and CDR2 sequences are SGHVS and FNYEAQ. V trimming: 1 base; J trimming: 1 base; junction bases outside the gene matches: 1. The CDR3 loop spans 16 amino acids. CDR3 residues: CASSLGQGASGNTIYF. The DNA of the CDR3 is TGTGCCAGCAGCTTAGGACAGGGGGCTTCTGGAAACACCATATATTTT.

The chain employs TRBV7-2 and TRBJ2-1; 7 nucleotides match TRBD1. Looked up from germline, CDR1 is SGHTA and CDR2 is FQGNSA. The CDR3 runs to 16 residues. J gave up 3 bases and V 2 bases, and 7 bases lay outside the gene matches. The CDR3 coding sequence is TGTGCCAGCAGCTTACCGGGACAGATCCTCTACAATGAGCAGTTCTTC. As protein: CASSLPGQILYNEQFF. The full variable domain, with the rest looked up from reference TRBV7-2 and TRBJ2-1, is GAGVSQSPSNKVTEKGKDVELRCDPISGHTALYWYRQSLGQGLEFLIYFQGNSAPDKSGLPSDRFSAERTGGSVSTLTIQRTQQEDSAVYLCASSLPGQILYNEQFFGPGTRLTVL.

The rearrangement links TRBV28 to TRBJ1-6; 7 bases map to TRBD1. The trim removed 6 bases at V and 2 bases at J, leaving 7 bases unmatched. Germline V gene sequence: CDR1 MDHEN, CDR2 SYDVKM. The length of the CDR3 is 16 residues. The CDR3 nucleotides are TGTGCCAGCAGGGGGCAGGGGGTCGCCTATAATTCACCCCTCCACTTT. Its translation: CASRGQGVAYNSPLHF.

V gene TRBV9 combines with J gene TRBJ1-2; D is perhaps TRBD1 (6 bases). V lost 0 bases and J 5 bases, leaving 14 bases between the germline ends. Germline assignment: CDR1 SGDLS and CDR2 YYNGEE. This CDR3 spans 15 amino acids. The DNA for the CDR3 is TGTGCCAGCAGCGTAGACCCAGGGGATCGGTATGGCTACACCTTC. This sequence encodes CASSVDPGDRYGYTF. Full variable domain (missing parts from reference TRBV9 and TRBJ1-2): DSGVTQTPKHLITATGQRVTLRCSPRSGDLSVYWYQQSLDQGLQFLIQYYNGEERAKGNILERFSAQQFPDLHSELNLSSLELGDSALYFCASSVDPGDRYGYTFGSGTRLTVV.

J is TRBJ1-2 and V is TRBV18, with D possibly matching TRBD1 (6 bases). The CDR3 consists of 13 residues. The V end was cut by 1 base, the J end by 7 bases, with 10 bases between. CDR1 is KGHSH, CDR2 LQKENI, per germline. The CDR3 region is CASSPQGERGYTF. CDR3 DNA sequence: TGTGCCAGCTCACCACAGGGGGAGCGTGGCTACACCTTC.

The J gene is TRBJ2-1, the V gene TRBV4-1, with 10 bases aligning to TRBD2. The V gene end was trimmed by 4 bases and the J gene end by 5 bases; junction bases not matched to a gene: 5. This CDR3 spans 15 amino acids. The germline CDR1 and CDR2 sequences are MGHRA and YSYEKL. The CDR3 nucleotides read TGCGCCAGCAGCCTTATAGCGGGGGGTGACAATGAGCAGTTCTTC. Its protein is CASSLIAGGDNEQFF.

The chain employs TRBV6-5 and TRBJ1-2; 7 nucleotides match TRBD1. Germline V CDR1 and CDR2: MNHEY, SVGAGI. The CDR3 contains 13 residues. V shed 6 bases, J shed 5 bases, and the junction held 6 bases outside the gene matches. CDR3 coding DNA: TGTGCCAGCAGCTGGGGACAGACTTATGGCTACACCTTC. It yields the protein CASSWGQTYGYTF.

The chain is built from TRBV19 and TRBJ1-2; no clear D. CDR1 is LNHDA and CDR2 is SQIVND in the germline V gene (reference sequence). The ends were cut back, 0 bases at V and 4 bases at J, with 9 bases in the middle. This CDR3 spans 14 amino acids. Here the CDR3 reads CASSIDWRGYGYTF. CDR3 in DNA: TGTGCCAGTAGTATAGATTGGCGCGGCTATGGCTACACCTTC.

V usage is TRBV7-5 and J usage is TRBJ1-5. TRBV7-5 is an annotated pseudogene. The CDR3 covers 15 residues. This CDR3 reads CVRSFSPRRNQPQHF. The CDR3 nucleotides are TGTGTCAGAAGCTTTTCCCCTAGGCGCAATCAGCCCCAGCATTTT.

By proportion, this clone is medium-sized. The chain links TRBV7-9 to TRBJ1-2, with D unclear. Trimming cost V 5 bases and J 3 bases, with 13 bases left between them. Germline CDR1 SEHNR, CDR2 FQNEAQ (reference sequence). This CDR3 region has 14 residues. CDR3 nucleotide sequence: TGTGCCAGCAGCCTTACCAGTGCCTACTATGGCTACACCTTC. Translated, it gives CASSLTSAYYGYTF.

The chain joins TRBV5-8 to TRBJ1-5; D may be TRBD1 (5 bases). Germline CDR1 reads SGHTS; CDR2 reads YDEGEE. Trimming took 4 bases from V and 8 from J, leaving 19 bases between them. The CDR3 runs to 15 residues. The DNA of the CDR3 is TGTGCCAGCAGCCGCCCCGGAGGGGTGGAAGAGCCCCAGCATTTT. Translating gives CASSRPGGVEEPQHF. Using reference TRBV5-8 and TRBJ1-5 for the parts outside the CDR3, the full variable domain is EAGVTQSPTHLIKTRGQQATLRCSPISGHTSVYWYQQALGLGLQFLLWYDEGEERNRGNFPPRFSGRQFPNYSSELNVNALELEDSALYLCASSRPGGVEEPQHFGDGTRLSIL.

The gene calls are TRBV11-3 and TRBJ2-1; TRBD1 matches at 9 bases. The length of the CDR3 is 15 residues. The J segment lost 4 bases and the V segment lost 0 bases, leaving 1 base of the junction unmatched. CDR1 SGHNT and CDR2 YENEEA come from the germline V gene. The CDR3 sequence is CASSLEQGAYNEQFF. CDR3 in DNA: TGTGCCAGCAGCTTAGAACAGGGGGCGTACAATGAGCAGTTCTTC.

This chain uses TRBV15 with TRBJ2-1; D is perhaps TRBD1 (6 bases). V shed 3 bases and J shed 0 bases, with 12 bases lying between them. CDR3 length equals 16 residues. CDR1 is LNHNV, CDR2 YYDKDF, per germline (reference sequence). CDR3 in DNA: TGTGCCACCAGCAGCACACAGGGTACCTCCTACAATGAGCAGTTCTTC. The encoded protein is CATSSTQGTSYNEQFF.

The J gene is TRBJ2-5, the V gene TRBV6-1, with unresolved D. With 5 bases removed from V and 2 bases from J, the gap between germline ends came to 9 bases. In germline, CDR1 is MNHNS, CDR2 SASEGT. The CDR3 is made up of 13 amino acids. In nucleotides, the CDR3 is TGTGCCAGCAGTTTACAGTTACAAGAGACCCAGTACTTC. It encodes CASSLQLQETQYF.

The V gene is TRBV14, the J gene TRBJ1-4, with 8 bases aligning to TRBD1. Germline CDR1 is SGHDN and CDR2 is FVKESK. This CDR3 is 16 amino acids long. V trimming: 0 bases; J trimming: 5 bases; junction bases outside the gene matches: 5. CDR3 sequence reads: CASSQDLRDRNEKLFF. CDR3 DNA: TGTGCCAGCAGCCAAGATTTAAGGGACAGGAATGAAAAACTGTTTTTT. Full variable domain (rest looked up from reference TRBV14 and TRBJ1-4): EAGVTQFPSHSVIEKGQTVTLRCDPISGHDNLYWYRRVMGKEIKFLLHFVKESKQDESGMPNNRFLAERTGGTYSTLKVQPAELEDSGVYFCASSQDLRDRNEKLFFGSGTQLSVL.

CDR3: CSVEGRAGTDTQYF. For the CDR3, the DNA is TGCAGCGTTGAAGGCAGGGCCGGCACAGATACGCAGTATTTT. The rearrangement uses TRBV29-1 and TRBJ2-3; tentatively, D is TRBD1 (5 bases). This CDR3 contains 14 residues. Germline lookup yields CDR1 SQVTM and CDR2 ANQGSEA. Trimming left V 1 base short and J 1 base short, with 9 bases between.

This sequence joins TRBV28 and TRBJ2-7; D unresolved. The CDR3 is made up of 12 amino acids. Germline loops: CDR1 MDHEN, CDR2 SYDVKM. Trimming left V 6 bases short and J 4 bases short, with 10 bases between. CDR3 protein: CASSLTIYEQYF. For the CDR3, the DNA is TGTGCCAGCAGCTTAACTATATACGAGCAGTACTTC. Full variable domain (remainder filled in from reference TRBV28 and TRBJ2-7): DVKVTQSSRYLVKRTGEKVFLECVQDMDHENMFWYRQDPGLGLRLIYFSYDVKMKEKGDIPEGYSVSREKKERFSLILESASTNQTSMYLCASSLTIYEQYFGPGTRLTVT.

The chain is built from TRBV27 and TRBJ1-1, with a tentative D call TRBD1 (6 bases). The CDR3 is 12 residues long. CDR1 and CDR2 (germline): MNHEY, SMNVEV (reference sequence). V dropped 6 bases and J dropped 12 bases, with 17 bases sitting between them. CDR3 protein: CASRLGGAITFF. CDR3 nucleotides: TGTGCCAGCAGGCTAGGGGGGGCAATAACTTTCTTT.

The CDR3 protein is CASKKGQSNQPQHF. The CDR3 nucleotides are TGTGCCAGCAAAAAGGGACAGAGCAATCAGCCCCAGCATTTT. The V call is TRBV6-6, the J call TRBJ1-5, with 7 bases fitting TRBD1. V lost 7 bases to trimming and J lost 1 base; unmatched junction nucleotides: 4. The CDR3 is 14 amino acids. CDR1 is MNHNY and CDR2 is SVGAGI in the germline V gene (reference sequence).

V and J are TRBV19 and TRBJ2-3; 10 bases line up with TRBD1. The CDR3 is made up of 16 amino acids. Germline V gene sequence: CDR1 LNHDA, CDR2 SQIVND (reference sequence). V was pared by 4 bases and J by 6 bases, with 10 bases of the junction left unmatched. Here the CDR3 reads CASSTALTGGRDTQYF. In DNA, the CDR3 is TGTGCCAGTAGTACGGCCTTGACAGGGGGCCGGGATACGCAGTATTTT.

The genes are TRBV11-1 and TRBJ2-5, with TRBD2 matching 7 bases. The CDR3 consists of 12 residues. Trimming took 8 bases from V and 4 from J; bases not matched to a gene: 4. Per the germline V gene, CDR1 is SGHAT and CDR2 is FQDESV (reference sequence). The CDR3 region is CASGGGTETQYF. The CDR3 DNA follows: TGTGCCAGCGGGGGGGGGACAGAGACCCAGTACTTC.

The gene calls are TRBV11-1 and TRBJ2-7, with 12 nucleotides matching TRBD2. This CDR3 contains 17 residues. CDR1 is SGHAT and CDR2 is FQDESV in the germline V gene (reference sequence). Trimming cost V 5 bases and J 2 bases; bases outside gene matches: 10. The CDR3 sequence: CASSRRLAGVTAYEQYV. For the CDR3, the DNA is TGTGCCAGCAGCCGACGACTAGCGGGAGTTACTGCCTACGAGCAGTACGTC.

V usage is TRBV29-1 and J usage is TRBJ2-7; D call uncertain. CDR1 SQVTM and CDR2 ANQGSEA come from the germline V gene. This CDR3 is 16 amino acids long. V gave up 4 bases and J gave up 0 bases, with 19 bases separating them. The CDR3 bases are TGCAGCGTTGGCAGCCCGCCCCCAGATAGCTCCTACGAGCAGTACGTC. Its translation is CSVGSPPPDSSYEQYV.

The genes are TRBV7-9 and TRBJ1-1; possible D gene TRBD1, 5 bases. The germline CDR1 and CDR2 sequences are SEHNR and FQNEAQ (reference sequence). V gave up 5 bases and J gave up 1 base, with 17 bases separating them. The CDR3 extends over 16 amino acids. The CDR3 sequence: CASSPRPGHANTEAFF. CDR3 coding DNA: TGTGCCAGCAGCCCACGCCCAGGACACGCGAACACTGAAGCTTTCTTT.